This T cell receptor beta chain was sequenced during a study of T cell responses to AZD1222 COVID-19 vaccine (dated by TCRdb to about 2021). About the investigation overall: AZD1222 recipients whose second dose came at about 4 weeks and those whose second dose came at about 12 weeks were combined into one group, since spike-specific TCR depth and breadth did not differ between the two schedules. TCR sequencing covered 233 trial participants: 207 given two doses of AZD1222 and 26 given two doses of MenACWY control vaccine. Trial participants were enrolled by age into 18-55, 56-69 and 70-plus year subgroups, with about 150, 27 and 61 TCR-sequenced participants respectively. Broader findings and caveats from the paper: Participants were mostly white British and included more females than males, and it was suggested by the authors that clonal diversity may have been underestimated. Conclusions about previously exposed vaccinees are limited because only five to seven AZD1222 recipients were SARS-CoV-2 seropositive at baseline. A significant rise in spike-specific TCR breadth and depth was observed after two AZD1222 doses relative to day 0 and relative to MenACWY recipients. Epitopes outside the regions mutated in the B.1.351 and B.1.1.7 variants were reportedly recognized by nearly half of the unique spike-specific TCRs. CD4 TCRs associated with the vaccine covered the entire spike protein, and the dominant responses were in regions 160-218 and 743-854. In the small 56-69-year group, the increase in depth fell short of significance, most likely because of low power. Because no samples from the day 14 peak response were available, repertoires could be characterized only after the peak T cell response.

The CDR3 regions of human TCRbeta chains were subjected to immunosequencing. The authors processed their data as follows. TCRs in the repertoires were compared against a reference library of SARS-CoV-2-specific TCRs that had been generated with the MIRA antigen-specificity platform. Breadth was defined as the fraction of unique TCRs that were SARS-CoV-2-associated. Depth was defined as the fraction of total T cells that were SARS-CoV-2-associated. Using the MIRA data, each spike-specific TCR was assigned both to the spike region to which the TCR was reactive and to a CD4 or CD8 class. Log10-transformed breadth and depth values were compared by one-way ANOVA with Sidak's multiple comparisons tests. TCRdb limited this immuneACCESS table to in-frame rearrangements with V and J called. A share of clones is missing; checked studies link under half to unresolved V genes, and the rest is unexplained. The DNA gave D and trimming, while V, J and clone size come from that table. Recorded for this sample are about 150,000 clones; roughly nine tenths of them occurred a single time. The ten largest clones take up approximately 2% of the sample.

With respect to this clone: What antigen it recognizes has not been identified. Nothing much larger sits one base from this clone, and base qualities are not available.

The junction carries 7 bases between V and J, which are trimmed by 6 bases and 0 bases respectively. The CDR3 measures 13 amino acids from cysteine to phenylalanine. Only the CDR3 portion is preserved as DNA: 39 bases, with reading frame beginning at the first base. The time point label, as the study defines it: baseline before first vaccination. Samples from vaccinated people were obtained from the UK trials COV001 and COV002, which included a single-blind randomized controlled phase 2/3 trial of AZD1222 (ChAdOx1 nCoV-19) in healthy adults. For TCRbeta chain sequencing, PBMC samples were collected from trial participants at day 0 and at day 28 after the second dose.

The receptor comes from an adult in good health. Sequenced here: peripheral blood, sampled on day 0 of AZD1222 vaccination. The rearrangement combines TRBV12-3 or TRBV12-4 with TRBJ2-3, with TRBD1 perhaps the D gene, on 5 matching bases. CDR3 reads: CASSHRSTDTQYF. The nucleotide sequence is given as TGTGCCAGCAGCCACAGGAGCACAGATACGCAGTATTTT.